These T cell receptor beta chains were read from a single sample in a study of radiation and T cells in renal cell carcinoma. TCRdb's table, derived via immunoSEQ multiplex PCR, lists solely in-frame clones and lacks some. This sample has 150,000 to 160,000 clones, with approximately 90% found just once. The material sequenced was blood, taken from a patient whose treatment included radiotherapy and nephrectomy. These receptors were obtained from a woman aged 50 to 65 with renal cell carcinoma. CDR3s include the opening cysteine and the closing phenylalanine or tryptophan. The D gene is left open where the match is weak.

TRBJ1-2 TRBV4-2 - CASSQDWALNYGYTF TGTGCCAGCAGCCAAGATTGGGCACTTAACTATGGCTACACCTTC
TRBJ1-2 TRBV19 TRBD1 CASSMGGRTGRYGYTF TGTGCCAGTAGTATGGGGGGAAGGACAGGGCGCTATGGCTACACCTTC
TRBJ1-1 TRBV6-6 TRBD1 CASNSGTGPIYTEAFF TGTGCCAGCAATTCCGGGACAGGGCCTATCTACACTGAAGCTTTCTTT
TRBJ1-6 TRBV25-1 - CASSGSFSGYNSPLHF TGTGCCAGCAGTGGAAGTTTCAGCGGATATAATTCACCCCTCCACTTT
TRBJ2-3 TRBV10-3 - CAIRGETDTQYF TGTGCCATCAGGGGGGAAACAGATACGCAGTATTTT
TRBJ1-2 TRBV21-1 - CASSGRCGLGYGYTF TGTGCCAGCAGCGGTCGCTGCGGACTGGGCTATGGCTACACCTTC
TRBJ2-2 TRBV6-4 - CASSVGATGELFF TGTGCCAGCAGTGTTGGAGCCACCGGGGAGCTGTTTTTT
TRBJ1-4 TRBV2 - CASSTNRPATNEKLFF TGTGCCAGCAGTACCAACCGACCTGCAACTAATGAAAAACTGTTTTTT
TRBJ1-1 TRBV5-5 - CASSLFSANTEAFF TGTGCCAGCAGCTTATTTTCGGCGAACACTGAAGCTTTCTTT
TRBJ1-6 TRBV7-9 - CATPVGGDNSPLHF TGTGCCACCCCGGTCGGGGGGGACAATTCACCCCTCCACTTT
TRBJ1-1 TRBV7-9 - CASSLEDRNTEAFF TGTGCCAGCAGCTTAGAAGACAGGAACACTGAAGCTTTCTTT